These 5 T cell receptor beta chains were all obtained from the same sample, sequenced in a study of blood T cell repertoires in COVID-19. Generated by immunoSEQ multiplex PCR, the TCRdb table keeps only in-frame clones and is missing some. The data show fewer than 250,000 clones, 82% seen once. Sample: peripheral blood. These receptors all stem from an older woman with COVID-19, enrolled during active disease.

J is TRBJ2-1 and V is TRBV27; tentative D call: TRBD1 (5 bases). Germline CDR1 MNHEY, CDR2 SMNVEV (reference sequence). The CDR3 has 13 amino acids. Trimming removed 0 bases from V and 13 bases from J, with 13 bases in between. The CDR3 sequence: CASSLSQGTIQFF. In nucleotides, the CDR3 is TGTGCCAGCAGTTTATCCCAGGGTACGATTCAGTTCTTC.

This chain uses TRBV6-4 with TRBJ2-1; D perhaps matches TRBD2 (5 bases). Germline loops: CDR1 MRHNA, CDR2 SNTAGT. The CDR3 spans 14 residues. The V end lost 7 bases, the J end lost 6 bases, and 16 bases lay between the germline ends. The CDR3 sequence: CASKPGQAGNEQFF. CDR3 coding DNA: TGTGCCAGCAAACCGGGCCAGGCGGGCAATGAGCAGTTCTTC.

This clone has only a few counts. The rearrangement uses TRBV28 and TRBJ2-7, with a tentative D call TRBD1 (6 bases). Germline V lookup: CDR1 MDHEN, CDR2 SYDVKM. This CDR3 comprises 14 residues. Trimming took off 8 bases at V and 5 bases at J, with 19 bases between the two ends. This CDR3 reads CASRPQGSRNEQYF. In DNA, the CDR3 is TGTGCCAGCCGCCCACAGGGATCTCGGAACGAGCAGTACTTC.

The V and J genes are TRBV6-5 and TRBJ1-5; 7 bases align to TRBD1. This CDR3 contains 13 residues. CDR1 MNHEY and CDR2 SVGAGI come from the germline V gene. Germline trimming cut 6 bases from V and 4 bases from J; bases unmatched to any gene: 3. The CDR3, as DNA: TGTGCCAGCAGAGGGACAGCAAATCAGCCCCAGCATTTT. Its translation is CASRGTANQPQHF.

This clone was seen once. The rearrangement joins TRBV5-4 to TRBJ1-5, with 7 bases aligning to TRBD1. This CDR3 region has 15 residues. CDR1 SGHNT and CDR2 YYREEE come from the germline V gene (reference sequence). V trimming: 0 bases; J trimming: 4 bases; junction bases outside the gene matches: 4. CDR3 coding DNA: TGTGCCAGCAGCTTGGCCGAACAGGGGAATCAGCCCCAGCATTTT. Translating gives CASSLAEQGNQPQHF.